Listed here are 22 T cell receptor beta chains from one sample, sequenced in a study of cytomegalovirus exposure and HLA in healthy donors. The study ran its PCR with 60 Vbeta and 13 Jbeta primers. TCRdb keeps only in-frame clones here, not all; method: immunoSEQ multiplex PCR. The repertoire consists of under 200,000 clones, with 75% to 90% occurring once and the leading ten covering less than 0.35%. Material for sequencing was PBMCs. Receptors were obtained from a woman under 40 in good health and CMV-seronegative.

The chain combines TRBV28 with TRBJ2-1; tentative D call: TRBD2 (6 bases). Deletions cut 1 base from V and 7 bases from J, with 14 bases between. The germline V gene encodes CDR1 MDHEN and CDR2 SYDVKM. The CDR3 runs 15 residues. The CDR3 sequence: CASSLFTRDGNEQFF. The CDR3 nucleotides read TGTGCCAGCAGTTTATTTACGCGGGACGGTAATGAGCAGTTCTTC.

V gene TRBV5-1 combines with J gene TRBJ2-2, with 9 bases identical to TRBD1. The V and J ends lost 4 bases and 5 bases, in that order; junction bases with no gene match: 6. Germline values: CDR1 SGHRS, CDR2 YFSETQ. The CDR3 covers 15 residues. DNA for the CDR3: TGCGCCAGCAGCCCCCTAGGACAGGGGACCGGGGAGCTGTTTTTT. Protein: CASSPLGQGTGELFF. Combining the CDR3 with reference TRBV5-1 and TRBJ2-2 gives the whole variable domain KAGVTQTPRYLIKTRGQQVTLSCSPISGHRSVSWYQQTPGQGLQFLFEYFSETQRNKGNFPGRFSGRQFSNSRSEMNVSTLELGDSALYLCASSPLGQGTGELFFGEGSRLTVL.

J is TRBJ2-7 and V is TRBV27; 9 nucleotides align to TRBD1. Per the germline V gene, CDR1 is MNHEY and CDR2 is SMNVEV (reference sequence). The trim removed 5 bases at V and 0 bases at J, leaving 11 bases unmatched. The CDR3 contains 17 residues. This CDR3 reads CASSIMAPGQGSYEQYF. Written as DNA, the CDR3 is TGTGCCAGCAGTATAATGGCCCCGGGACAGGGCTCCTACGAGCAGTACTTC.

This clone was seen only a few times. V usage is TRBV6-5 and J usage is TRBJ2-1; D is possibly TRBD2 (6 bases). Looked up from germline, CDR1 is MNHEY and CDR2 is SVGAGI. Trimming cost V 7 bases and J 6 bases, with 19 bases left between them. The CDR3 consists of 15 residues. This chain's CDR3 is CASTLRAGFPNEQFF. The CDR3, as DNA: TGTGCCAGCACCCTGAGGGCGGGATTTCCCAATGAGCAGTTCTTC.

This sequence joins TRBV30 and TRBJ2-3; D perhaps matches TRBD1 (6 bases). CDR1 GTSNPN and CDR2 SVGIG come from the germline V gene (reference sequence). This CDR3 spans 17 amino acids. The V end lost 6 bases, the J end lost 3 bases, and 25 bases lay between the germline ends. The CDR3 bases are TGTGCCTGTCCTGGGTTCCTGACCACAGGGTTAACAGATACGCAGTATTTT. Protein: CACPGFLTTGLTDTQYF. Filled out from reference TRBV30 and TRBJ2-3, the complete variable domain reads SQTIHQWPATLVQPVGSPLSLECTVEGTSNPNLYWYRQAAGRGLQLLFYSVGIGQISSEVPQNLSASRPQDRQFILSSKKLLLSDSGFYLCACPGFLTTGLTDTQYFGPGTRLTVL.

V gene TRBV28 combines with J gene TRBJ2-5; D remains ambiguous. Germline V gene lookup returns CDR1 MDHEN and CDR2 SYDVKM. The V end lost 7 bases, the J end lost 2 bases, and 11 bases lay between the germline ends. This CDR3 comprises 13 residues. In nucleotides, the CDR3 is TGTGCCAGCAAGACGGGTGCTCAAGAGACCCAGTACTTC. It yields the protein CASKTGAQETQYF.

The chain carries TRBV5-6 and TRBJ2-1, with TRBD2 matching over 7 bases. CDR1 is SGHDT and CDR2 is YYEEEE in the germline V gene. The length of the CDR3 is 16 residues. V lost 2 bases to trimming and J lost 7 bases; unmatched junction nucleotides: 12. Here the CDR3 reads CASSFNSQRGLNEQFF. The CDR3 DNA follows: TGTGCCAGCAGCTTTAATTCCCAGCGGGGCCTTAATGAGCAGTTCTTC.

V usage is TRBV18 and J usage is TRBJ1-1; TRBD1 matches 8 bases. The CDR3 loop spans 14 amino acids. V lost 9 bases, J lost 0 bases, and 6 bases stayed unmatched. Germline V lookup: CDR1 KGHSH, CDR2 LQKENI. The CDR3 loop reads CASVDRALNTEAFF. The DNA of the CDR3 is TGTGCCAGTGTGGACAGGGCCCTGAACACTGAAGCTTTCTTT. Full variable domain (outside the CDR3, taken from reference TRBV18 and TRBJ1-1): NAGVMQNPRHLVRRRGQEARLRCSPMKGHSHVYWYRQLPEEGLKFMVYLQKENIIDESGMPKERFSAEFPKEGPSILRIQQVVRGDSAAYFCASVDRALNTEAFFGQGTRLTVV.

V and J are TRBV11-1 and TRBJ2-5; a weak D match, TRBD2 (5 bases). Trimming removed 3 bases at V and 3 bases at J, with 11 bases between. CDR1 SGHAT and CDR2 FQDESV come from the germline V gene (reference sequence). The CDR3 has 14 residues. The CDR3 bases are TGTGCCAGCAGCTTCGTGCGGAGGAAAGAGACCCAGTACTTC. It specifies CASSFVRRKETQYF. Drawing the rest from reference TRBV11-1 and TRBJ2-5, the complete variable domain is EAEVAQSPRYKITEKSQAVAFWCDPISGHATLYWYRQILGQGPELLVQFQDESVVDDSQLPKDRFSAERLKGVDSTLKIQPAELGDSAMYLCASSFVRRKETQYFGPGTRLLVL.

This chain joins TRBV5-1 and TRBJ2-7; 7 bases map to TRBD2. The trim removed 7 bases at V and 5 bases at J, leaving 9 bases unmatched. The CDR3 contains 13 residues. CDR1 and CDR2 from the germline V gene are SGHRS and YFSETQ. CDR3 region: CASGSGLVNEQYF. Written as DNA, the CDR3 is TGCGCCAGCGGGAGCGGACTAGTAAACGAGCAGTACTTC.

As concerns this clone: An end of the junction does not agree with germline; a read error may underlie this. The J gene is TRBJ2-1, the V gene TRBV7-7; no reliable D call. This CDR3 comprises 13 residues. Germline V gene sequence: CDR1 SSHAT, CDR2 FNYEAQ (reference sequence). The CDR3 loop reads CASSLGTAHEQFF. For the CDR3, the DNA is TGTGCTAGCAGCTTGGGTACAGCCCATGAGCAGTTCTTC. The variable domain in full, completed from reference TRBV7-7 and TRBJ2-1, reads GAGVSQSPRYKVTKRGQDVTLRCDPISSHATLYWYQQALGQGPEFLTYFNYEAQPDKSGLPSDRFSAERPEGSISTLTIQRTEQRDSAMYRCASSLGTAHEQFFGPGTRLTVL.

The chain uses TRBV2 and TRBJ2-6; D not certain. The CDR3 consists of 14 residues. V was cut by 5 bases and J by 2 bases, with 7 bases left in between. The germline V gene has CDR1 SNHLY and CDR2 FYNNEI. CDR3: CASSNSAGANVLTF. CDR3 nucleotide sequence: TGTGCCAGCAGTAATTCAGCTGGGGCCAACGTCCTGACTTTC. Full variable domain (rest looked up from reference TRBV2 and TRBJ2-6): EPEVTQTPSHQVTQMGQEVILRCVPISNHLYFYWYRQILGQKVEFLVSFYNNEISEKSEIFDDQFSVERPDGSNFTLKIRSTKLEDSAMYFCASSNSAGANVLTFGAGSRLTVL.

This rearrangement joins TRBV7-5 to TRBJ1-1. TRBV7-5 constitutes a pseudogene. The CDR3 sequence is 14 residues long. CDR3 amino acids: CARSGGHRNTEAFF. The CDR3 DNA follows: TGTGCCAGAAGCGGCGGTCACCGGAACACTGAAGCTTTCTTT.

The J gene is TRBJ2-5, the V gene TRBV4-2, with 12 bases fitting TRBD2. There are 15 residues in the CDR3. V shed 1 base and J 6 bases; nucleotides not matched to a gene: 3. The V gene's germline CDR1 is LGHNA and CDR2 YNFKEQ. The CDR3 nucleotides are TGTGCCAGCAGCCAAGCGACTAGCGGGAGAAAGACCCAGTACTTC. This translates into CASSQATSGRKTQYF.

The chain links TRBV5-1 to TRBJ2-7, with 13 bases aligning to TRBD2. The CDR3 is made up of 16 amino acids. V lost 2 bases to trimming and J lost 2 bases; unmatched junction nucleotides: 4. CDR1 and CDR2 from the germline V gene are SGHRS and YFSETQ. This CDR3 reads CASSLLAGGITYEQYF. The DNA of the CDR3 is TGCGCCAGCAGCTTACTAGCGGGAGGGATTACCTACGAGCAGTACTTC.

This clone has a single count. This chain joins TRBV15 and TRBJ2-2; possibly TRBD2 for D (6 bases). Trimming took off 2 bases at V and 5 bases at J, with 15 bases between the two ends. This CDR3 is built from 16 residues. Germline assignment: CDR1 LNHNV and CDR2 YYDKDF (reference sequence). The CDR3 spells CATSRSRDFLTGELFF. As DNA, the CDR3 is TGTGCCACCAGCAGATCTCGGGACTTTCTAACCGGGGAGCTGTTTTTT.

The CDR3 protein is CASSLIGGEQYF. CDR3 nucleotide sequence: TGCGCCAGCAGCTTGATAGGGGGCGAGCAGTACTTC. This chain links TRBV5-1 with TRBJ2-7; D might be TRBD1 (6 bases). In germline, CDR1 is SGHRS, CDR2 YFSETQ. The CDR3 loop spans 12 amino acids. The ends were cut back, 1 base at V and 6 bases at J, with 8 bases in the middle.

This rearrangement joins TRBV19 to TRBJ2-5; D remains ambiguous. The CDR3 sequence is 13 residues long. Germline V gene data show CDR1 as LNHDA and CDR2 as SQIVND (reference sequence). Trimming cost V 1 base and J 5 bases, with 8 bases left between them. CDR3 in DNA: TGTGCCAGTAGTATAGGGCTCAGGGAGACCCAGTACTTC. Its translation is CASSIGLRETQYF.

The V gene is TRBV5-1, the J gene TRBJ1-1; 7 nucleotides line up with TRBD1. Germline CDR1 SGHRS, CDR2 YFSETQ. V gave up 1 base and J gave up 4 bases; unmatched junction bases: 10. The CDR3 is 16 residues long. CDR3 coding DNA: TGCGCCAGCAGCTTGAGGGGGCCGCCCTTGCTCACTGAAGCTTTCTTT. It specifies CASSLRGPPLLTEAFF.

V usage is TRBV7-8 and J usage is TRBJ2-7, with a tentative D call TRBD2 (7 bases). The ends were cut back, 0 bases at V and 0 bases at J, with 24 bases in the middle. Germline assignment: CDR1 SGHVS and CDR2 FQNEAQ. The CDR3 totals 20 residues. Written as DNA, the CDR3 is TGTGCCAGCAGCTTAGCGAGGGGGGGAGGGCGTCAAGGAAGCTCCTACGAGCAGTACTTC. It is translated as CASSLARGGGRQGSSYEQYF.

The V call is TRBV28, the J call TRBJ2-7, with 7 nucleotides matching TRBD2. With 4 bases clipped from V and 6 bases from J, the junction kept 12 bases outside the gene matches. CDR3 size: 15 residues. Germline CDR1 MDHEN, CDR2 SYDVKM. The CDR3 sequence is CASSYPGLGLGEQYF. The CDR3 DNA reads as TGTGCCAGCAGTTATCCCGGACTAGGACTGGGCGAGCAGTACTTC.

The chain joins TRBV4-1 to TRBJ2-3, with D hard to call. The length of the CDR3 is 13 residues. V was trimmed by 1 base and J by 3 bases, leaving 5 bases between them. The germline gives CDR1 MGHRA, CDR2 YSYEKL. Here the CDR3 DNA reads TGCGCCAGCAGCCAAGCTTTAACAGATACGCAGTATTTT. As protein: CASSQALTDTQYF.